These 5 T cell receptor beta chains originate from one sample sequenced in a study of blood T cell repertoires in COVID-19 (dated by TCRdb to the early 2020s). The protocol used for the library was the immunoSEQ multiplex PCR assay. Held by TCRdb, this immuneACCESS table contains in-frame sequences only and omits some clones. Under half of the omission traces to an unresolved V gene where checked; the cause of the rest is unknown. A total of almost 95,000 clones appear in this sample, roughly 89% of them only once. The top ten constitute 18% of the sample. The material sequenced was peripheral blood. The origin of the receptors is a woman aged 55 to 70 with COVID-19, enrolled during active disease.

The chain is built from TRBV18 and TRBJ2-7; D is unclear. The CDR3 runs to 15 residues. Germline values: CDR1 KGHSH, CDR2 LQKENI. With 0 bases removed from V and 3 bases from J, the gap between germline ends came to 12 bases. Here the CDR3 DNA reads TGTGCCAGCTCACCACCGACTGGCCCCCTCTACGAGCAGTACTTC. Its protein product is CASSPPTGPLYEQYF.

The chain uses TRBV5-6 and TRBJ1-3; D not resolved. The ends were cut back, 0 bases at V and 0 bases at J, with 13 bases in the middle. Looked up from germline, CDR1 is SGHDT and CDR2 is YYEEEE. CDR3 size: 17 residues. This CDR3 is CASSLESYFLSGNTIYF. CDR3 sequence (DNA): TGTGCCAGCAGCTTGGAGTCCTACTTCCTCTCTGGAAACACCATATATTTT.

The CDR3 loop reads CASSTRTSGANTGELFF. In DNA, the CDR3 is TGTGCCAGCAGCACCCGGACTAGCGGGGCAAACACCGGGGAGCTGTTTTTT. The chain recombines TRBV5-6 with TRBJ2-2; 12 bases fit TRBD2. Germline V lookup: CDR1 SGHDT, CDR2 YYEEEE. With V trimmed by 4 bases and J by 2 bases, 6 bases remained unmatched. This CDR3 region has 17 residues.

This clone was counted between two and nine times. The J gene is TRBJ1-2, the V gene TRBV28, with 7 nucleotides matching TRBD1. V shed 7 bases, J shed 6 bases, and the junction held 11 bases outside the gene matches. Germline V lookup: CDR1 MDHEN, CDR2 SYDVKM. The CDR3 sequence is 14 residues long. DNA for the CDR3: TGTGCCAGCAATCCACCGGGACAGTCCGATGGCTACACCTTC. Translated: CASNPPGQSDGYTF.

The sample holds a few counts of this clone. V gene TRBV7-9 combines with J gene TRBJ1-5; 8 nucleotides match TRBD1. The germline gives CDR1 SEHNR, CDR2 FQNEAQ (reference sequence). The CDR3 spans 16 residues. In DNA, the CDR3 is TGTGCGACAGACTCGTCGGACAGGGAAGGCAATCAGCCCCAGCATTTT. Its protein is CATDSSDREGNQPQHF.